Shown below are 5 T cell receptor beta chains from a single sample sequenced in a study of CD8 T cells in Susac syndrome. A quantity of about 0.5 to 1 ug RNA underwent reverse transcription using random hexamers. TCRdb re-analysed the immunoSEQ multiplex PCR reads in MiXCR, keeping a single row per CDR3 protein. This repertoire shows 200,000 to 300,000 distinct CDR3 sequences, 90% to 96% found once; its top ten account for roughly 0.1%. Sample: CD4+ T cells from PBMCs. These receptor sequences come from a human donor with Susac syndrome.

The genes are TRBV19 and TRBJ1-2; D is perhaps TRBD1 (5 bases). The CDR3 loop spans 11 amino acids. Germline V lookup: CDR1 LNHDA, CDR2 SQIVND (reference sequence). V was clipped by 8 bases and J by 6 bases, with 10 bases between them. In nucleotides, the CDR3 is TGTGCCAGTGGCGGGGCAGATGGCTACACCTTC. Translated, it gives CASGGADGYTF.

The J gene is TRBJ2-1, the V gene TRBV3-1, with D maybe TRBD2 (6 bases). V lost 0 bases, J lost 7 bases, and 16 bases lay in between. Looked up from germline, CDR1 is LGHDT and CDR2 is YNNKEL (reference sequence). This CDR3 comprises 16 residues. The CDR3 DNA reads as TGTGCCAGCAGCCAAGATCCGGGAGCGTTGGTTAATGAGCAGTTCTTC. Amino acids: CASSQDPGALVNEQFF.

V usage is TRBV7-9 and J usage is TRBJ1-2; no firm D call. The CDR3 length is 15 residues. The germline V gene encodes CDR1 SEHNR and CDR2 FQNEAQ (reference sequence). The germline V and J ends were trimmed by 5 bases and 8 bases, with 21 bases remaining between them. CDR3 residues: CASSSDTGINEGYTF. The CDR3 DNA reads as TGTGCCAGCAGCAGTGACACGGGAATTAATGAGGGCTACACCTTC.

This clonotype was recorded only once. This rearrangement joins TRBV19 to TRBJ1-5; D gene ambiguous. The CDR3 has 12 amino acids. CDR1 is LNHDA and CDR2 is SQIVND in the germline V gene (reference sequence). V shed 2 bases and J shed 8 bases, with 7 bases lying between them. CDR3 protein: CASSISREPQHF. CDR3 sequence (DNA): TGTGCCAGTAGTATAAGCAGAGAGCCCCAGCATTTT. Full variable domain (remainder filled in from reference TRBV19 and TRBJ1-5): DGGITQSPKYLFRKEGQNVTLSCEQNLNHDAMYWYRQDPGQGLRLIYYSQIVNDFQKGDIAEGYSVSREKKESFPLTVTSAQKNPTAFYLCASSISREPQHFGDGTRLSIL.

This clonotype was detected only a few times. The rearrangement uses TRBV24-1 and TRBJ2-7; unclear D gene. Per the germline V gene, CDR1 is KGHDR and CDR2 is SFDVKD. CDR3 length: 13 residues. With 6 bases removed from V and 3 bases from J, the gap between germline ends came to 11 bases. The CDR3 loop reads CATSFAENYEQYF. CDR3 nucleotide sequence: TGTGCCACCAGTTTTGCGGAAAACTACGAGCAGTACTTC.